A single sample is the source of the 7 T cell receptor beta chains below, sequenced in a study of cytomegalovirus exposure and HLA in healthy donors. Primers included in the PCR were 60 Vbeta and 13 Jbeta primers. Profiled with immunoSEQ multiplex PCR; TCRdb holds only in-frame clones, not every one. Among 150,000 to 200,000 clones, approximately 85% were seen once, and the ten largest hold under 0.9%. The sample consisted of PBMCs. The receptors originated from a woman aged 18-30 years in good health and CMV-seronegative.

The chain joins TRBV6-4 to TRBJ2-3, with a possible D match to TRBD2 (5 bases). V lost 3 bases to trimming and J lost 0 bases, with 10 bases between them. The CDR3 is made up of 15 amino acids. Germline-derived CDR1 and CDR2 are MRHNA and SNTAGT. The CDR3 loop reads CASSEQRTSTDTQYF. As DNA, the CDR3 is TGTGCCAGCAGTGAACAACGGACTAGCACAGATACGCAGTATTTT.

This chain uses TRBV28 with TRBJ2-7; D remains ambiguous. CDR1 is MDHEN, CDR2 SYDVKM, per germline. The CDR3 runs to 13 residues. V dropped 8 bases and J dropped 3 bases, with 14 bases sitting between them. Here the CDR3 reads CASLGRQDYEQYF. In DNA, the CDR3 is TGTGCCAGCCTGGGCCGCCAGGACTACGAGCAGTACTTC.

This chain connects TRBV5-6 to TRBJ2-3; 13 nucleotides align to TRBD2. J lost 5 bases, V lost 3 bases, and 3 bases had no gene match. The CDR3 totals 15 residues. Germline V CDR1 and CDR2: SGHDT, YYEEEE. The CDR3 coding sequence is TGTGCCAGCAGCTGGACTAGCGGGAGCTTAGATACGCAGTATTTT. Its translation: CASSWTSGSLDTQYF.

The chain links TRBV6-6 to TRBJ2-5; maybe TRBD1 (5 bases). The CDR3 is 14 residues long. Trimming stripped 4 bases from V and 5 bases from J, with 14 bases between. Germline-derived CDR1 and CDR2 are MNHNY and SVGAGI (reference sequence). The CDR3 bases are TGTGCCAGCAGTTTCACAGGAGTACGGGAGACCCAGTACTTC. It yields the protein CASSFTGVRETQYF.

The J gene is TRBJ2-7, the V gene TRBV7-2, with 9 positions matching TRBD2. The germline V gene encodes CDR1 SGHTA and CDR2 FQGNSA. Trimming removed 1 base from V and 7 bases from J; junction bases left unmatched: 8. The CDR3 has 15 amino acids. CDR3 nucleotides: TGTGCCAGCAGCTTAGGACTAGCGGTCTTAGGGGAGCAGTACTTC. Its translation: CASSLGLAVLGEQYF.

The chain joins TRBV18 to TRBJ2-1; 7 bases line up with TRBD1. Germline CDR1 is KGHSH and CDR2 is LQKENI. This CDR3 is 16 amino acids long. V lost 0 bases, J lost 8 bases, and 10 bases stayed unmatched. The CDR3 protein is CASSPPRAGGFDEQFF. Here the CDR3 DNA reads TGTGCCAGCTCACCACCTAGGGCAGGGGGTTTCGATGAGCAGTTCTTC. Drawing the rest from reference TRBV18 and TRBJ2-1, the complete variable domain is NAGVMQNPRHLVRRRGQEARLRCSPMKGHSHVYWYRQLPEEGLKFMVYLQKENIIDESGMPKERFSAEFPKEGPSILRIQQVVRGDSAAYFCASSPPRAGGFDEQFFGPGTRLTVL.

The gene calls are TRBV28 and TRBJ1-1, with D maybe TRBD1 (6 bases). Germline V gene sequence: CDR1 MDHEN, CDR2 SYDVKM. V lost 6 bases, J lost 1 base, and 12 bases lay in between. The CDR3 is made up of 14 amino acids. The CDR3 DNA is TGTGCCAGCAGCTCCACGGGACAGAACACTGAAGCTTTCTTT. This gives the protein CASSSTGQNTEAFF.